This TCR beta chain was obtained from a study of blood T cell repertoires in COVID-19. Study-level background: The United States, Italy and Spain were the sources of the acute and convalescent COVID-19 samples. T cells, B-cell-depleted T cells, or PBMCs supplied cDNA or gDNA.

The Seattle patients joined while their infection was active and were tracked longitudinally afterward. As handled by the study authors: Reference gene primers were amplified, and this amplification served to estimate nucleated cell counts. Method: immunoSEQ multiplex PCR; TCRdb's copy keeps in-frame clones and lacks some. The V and J calls and clone size are taken from that table; D and trimming were inferred from the DNA. This repertoire shows more than 85,000 clones, approximately 90% found once; its top ten account for under 6.5%. CDR1 SEHNR and CDR2 FQNEAQ come from the germline V gene (reference sequence). Trimming pared 5 bases from V and 0 bases from J, leaving 13 bases between. The CDR3 sequence is 16 residues long.

The sequencing input was peripheral blood. V is TRBV7-9 and J is TRBJ1-4; D remains unclear. This clonotype was obtained from a woman in her forties or fifties with COVID-19, enrolled during active disease. The CDR3 nucleotides read TGTGCCAGCAGCCCCCCGACTGCCGCAACTAATGAAAAACTGTTTTTT. It is translated as CASSPPTAATNEKLFF.